This TCR beta chain was identified during a study of CD8 T cells in Susac syndrome. Concerning this clonotype itself: Its target is not known.

CD8+ and CD4+ T cells from blood underwent TCR beta sequencing, which was carried out in a high-throughput format. Reverse transcription of roughly 0.5 to 1 ug RNA used random hexamers. An immunoSEQ multiplex PCR amplified TCR beta CDR3 over 54 Vbeta and 13 Jbeta. TCRdb reanalysed the immunoSEQ multiplex PCR reads using MiXCR and keeps one entry per CDR3 protein. This sample has about 200,000 distinct CDR3 sequences, with around 95% found just once. V trimming: 6 bases; J trimming: 1 base; junction bases outside the gene matches: 8. Germline V gives CDR1 MNHGY, CDR2 SAAAGT. This CDR3 is built from 16 residues. General study findings and limits: The TCR sequencing and HLA analysis in the study involved a relatively small number of individuals, as the study acknowledged.

This receptor was obtained from a human donor in good health. Material for sequencing was CD4+ T cells from PBMCs. The chain uses TRBV6-8 and TRBJ2-3; 9 bases match TRBD1. The CDR3 DNA is TGTGCCAGCAGGAGCCGTAGGGACAGGGGCACAGATACGCAGTATTTT. It specifies CASRSRRDRGTDTQYF.